The table lists the clone carrying this T cell receptor (beta chain) with a few counts. Its antigen is not identified. The data derive from a study of cytomegalovirus exposure and HLA in healthy donors. Study-level background: A previous analysis identified approximately 110 million unique TCR beta sequences derived from 180 million or so T cells. Study results and limitations: Specificity for CMV antigens was confirmed in vitro for a few of the CMV-associated chains. Among TCR sequences, most were rare, though some public TCRs appeared in many donors. As a later analysis revealed, most CMV-associated TCR beta chains appeared HLA-restricted.

A multiplex PCR was run with 60 Vbeta primers and 13 Jbeta primers. Here immunoSEQ multiplex PCR was the method, and the copy in TCRdb shows in-frame clones only, minus some. Of 150,000 to 200,000 clones in the sample, about 80% were seen once. The CDR3 contains 18 residues. V was shortened by 0 bases and J by 5 bases, with 22 bases between the two germline ends. Germline values: CDR1 LNHNV, CDR2 YYDKDF (reference sequence). The sequence came from a woman in her twenties or thirties in good health and CMV-seropositive. V is TRBV15 and J is TRBJ1-1, with D possibly matching TRBD1 (5 bases). Source material: PBMCs. This CDR3 is CATSREGRTTRGWTEAFF. The CDR3 DNA reads as TGTGCCACCAGCAGAGAGGGGAGGACAACGAGGGGATGGACTGAAGCTTTCTTT.